The 24 T cell receptor beta chains reported below all come from one sample, sequenced in a study of blood T cell repertoires in COVID-19. Profiled with immunoSEQ multiplex PCR; TCRdb holds only in-frame clones, not every one. The sample has approximately 160,000 clones, more than 75% seen once. Input material: peripheral blood. These receptors all come from a woman aged 60-75 years with COVID-19, enrolled during active disease.

For the CDR3, the DNA is TGTGCCAGCTCACAATTGACAGGGTCGGATCAGCCCCAGCATTTT. It is translated as CASSQLTGSDQPQHF. The J gene is TRBJ1-5, the V gene TRBV18, with TRBD1 identical over 7 bases. Trimming removed 4 bases from V and 5 bases from J; junction bases left unmatched: 8. CDR1 and CDR2 from the germline V gene are KGHSH and LQKENI. The CDR3 extends over 15 amino acids.

V usage is TRBV5-6 and J usage is TRBJ1-3; 7 nucleotides line up with TRBD1. The ends lost 0 bases at V and 4 bases at J; junction bases unmatched: 4. Germline loops: CDR1 SGHDT, CDR2 YYEEEE. This CDR3 has 15 residues. CDR3 loop: CASSLGDREGNTIYF. The CDR3 bases are TGTGCCAGCAGCTTGGGGGACAGAGAGGGAAACACCATATATTTT.

The V call is TRBV6-4, the J call TRBJ1-2; a possible D gene is TRBD1 (5 bases). The germline CDR1 and CDR2 sequences are MRHNA and SNTAGT. Between the trimmed V and J ends, which lost 3 bases and 4 bases, there was a span of 12 bases. The CDR3 loop spans 14 amino acids. The CDR3: CASSEVGAPYGYTF. The CDR3 DNA sequence: TGTGCCAGCAGTGAAGTAGGGGCCCCCTATGGCTACACCTTC.

This sequence joins TRBV6-5 and TRBJ1-5; 7 bases agree with TRBD1. Per germline, CDR1 MNHEY and CDR2 SVGAGI. J lost 5 bases, V lost 6 bases, and 1 base had no gene match. The CDR3 runs 12 residues. CDR3 nucleotides: TGTGCCAGCAGCACAGGGGATCAGCCCCAGCATTTT. Amino acids: CASSTGDQPQHF.

The chain has TRBV2 and TRBJ1-2; 9 bases agree with TRBD1. The trim removed 1 base at V and 9 bases at J, leaving 9 bases unmatched. CDR3 length: 15 residues. CDR1 and CDR2 from the germline V gene are SNHLY and FYNNEI. The CDR3: CASSEVGTGLASYTF. CDR3 DNA: TGTGCCAGCAGTGAAGTGGGGACAGGGCTTGCTAGCTACACCTTC. Full variable domain (rest looked up from reference TRBV2 and TRBJ1-2): EPEVTQTPSHQVTQMGQEVILRCVPISNHLYFYWYRQILGQKVEFLVSFYNNEISEKSEIFDDQFSVERPDGSNFTLKIRSTKLEDSAMYFCASSEVGTGLASYTFGSGTRLTVV.

The rearrangement joins TRBV6-6 to TRBJ2-5; 7 bases match TRBD2. This CDR3 region has 12 residues. V lost 8 bases and J lost 4; bases outside the gene matches: 4. Germline V gene lookup returns CDR1 MNHNY and CDR2 SVGAGI (reference sequence). The DNA of the CDR3 is TGTGCCAGCTCGGGGGGTGCAGAGACCCAGTACTTC. It specifies CASSGGAETQYF.

A note on this clone: At one end the junction does not follow the germline gene, possibly because of a read error. Other DNA sequences in the same sample also yield this CDR3. The chain couples TRBV4-1 to TRBJ1-1; 9 bases are shared with TRBD1. CDR3 size: 14 residues. In germline, CDR1 is MGHRA, CDR2 YSYEKL. The CDR3 DNA is TGCGCTAGCAGCCAAGGGACAGGGCGGACTGAAGCTTTCTTT. This encodes CASSQGTGRTEAFF.

The rearrangement joins TRBV29-1 to TRBJ1-3, with 8 positions matching TRBD1. V shed 4 bases, J shed 2 bases, and the junction held 1 base outside the gene matches. This CDR3 region has 13 residues. In germline, CDR1 is SQVTM, CDR2 ANQGSEA. The CDR3 here is CSVATGAGNTIYF. The CDR3 region has the DNA TGCAGCGTTGCGACAGGGGCTGGAAACACCATATATTTT.

The rearrangement links TRBV11-1 to TRBJ2-3; a possible D gene is TRBD1 (6 bases). The CDR3 totals 18 residues. V lost 0 bases, J lost 2 bases, and 18 bases lay in between. Germline V gives CDR1 SGHAT, CDR2 FQDESV (reference sequence). CDR3 nucleotides: TGTGCCAGCAGCTTAGCCGCCCGCACAGGGTACCTCACAGATACGCAGTATTTT. Amino acid sequence: CASSLAARTGYLTDTQYF.

Written as DNA, the CDR3 is TGCGCCAGCAGCCCCTTCCCTGAGTACGAGCAGTACTTC. This translates into CASSPFPEYEQYF. The chain combines TRBV4-1 with TRBJ2-7; D not certain. Trimming pared 4 bases from V and 4 bases from J, leaving 11 bases between. Germline-derived CDR1 and CDR2 are MGHRA and YSYEKL. The CDR3 spans 13 residues.

The chain couples TRBV4-1 to TRBJ1-4, with D possibly being TRBD1 (6 bases). CDR3 length: 11 residues. Trimming took off 3 bases at V and 13 bases at J, with 9 bases between the two ends. CDR1 is MGHRA and CDR2 is YSYEKL in the germline V gene. The CDR3 region is CASSQQGRLFF. The DNA of the CDR3 is TGCGCCAGCAGCCAGCAGGGGAGACTGTTTTTT.

This chain joins TRBV18 and TRBJ2-1; D is perhaps TRBD2 (5 bases). The V end was cut by 3 bases, the J end by 3 bases, with 15 bases between. The CDR3 length is 16 residues. Germline-derived CDR1 and CDR2 are KGHSH and LQKENI. The CDR3 bases are TGTGCCAGCTCACCCGAGGGTCTGGACGACTACAATGAGCAGTTCTTC. Translating it yields CASSPEGLDDYNEQFF.

The chain joins TRBV9 to TRBJ2-1, with 7 bases that match TRBD1. V trimming: 2 bases; J trimming: 6 bases; junction bases outside the gene matches: 11. The CDR3 consists of 16 residues. Germline CDR1 is SGDLS and CDR2 is YYNGEE. CDR3 protein: CASSVFAGTAPNEQFF. As DNA, the CDR3 is TGTGCCAGCAGCGTCTTTGCCGGGACAGCGCCCAATGAGCAGTTCTTC.

The chain couples TRBV6-1 to TRBJ2-3; 8 bases are a match to TRBD1. V was pared by 4 bases and J by 2 bases, with 8 bases of the junction left unmatched. In germline, CDR1 is MNHNS, CDR2 SASEGT. The CDR3 is 16 residues long. This CDR3 is CASSVGTGLHTDTQYF. The CDR3 DNA sequence: TGTGCCAGCAGTGTGGGGACAGGTCTTCACACAGATACGCAGTATTTT.

Written as DNA, the CDR3 is TGTGCCACCAGTGATCCTCTACTCCGGGGGGCTTTCTTT. Its translation is CATSDPLLRGAFF. The chain employs TRBV24-1 and TRBJ1-1, with a tentative D call TRBD1 (5 bases). V gave up 3 bases and J gave up 11 bases, with 15 bases separating them. The CDR3 extends over 13 amino acids. CDR1 and CDR2 from the germline V gene are KGHDR and SFDVKD.

J is TRBJ2-1 and V is TRBV11-2; possible D gene TRBD1, 6 bases. Trimming took off 5 bases at V and 1 base at J, with 12 bases between the two ends. Germline V lookup: CDR1 SGHAT, CDR2 FQNNGV. This CDR3 comprises 15 residues. The CDR3 region has the DNA TGTGCCAGCAGCACCGGGACACAGTCCTACAATGAGCAGTTCTTC. Protein sequence: CASSTGTQSYNEQFF. The whole variable domain, remainder taken from reference TRBV11-2 and TRBJ2-1, is EAGVAQSPRYKIIEKRQSVAFWCNPISGHATLYWYQQILGQGPKLLIQFQNNGVVDDSQLPKDRFSAERLKGVDSTLKIQPAKLEDSAVYLCASSTGTQSYNEQFFGPGTRLTVL.

CDR3 in amino acids: CASSLDSFSGNTIYF. The CDR3 DNA reads TGTGCCAGCAGCCTCGACAGCTTCTCTGGAAACACCATATATTTT. This chain uses TRBV7-3 with TRBJ1-3, with D possibly matching TRBD1 (5 bases). V gave up 5 bases and J gave up 0 bases, with 11 bases separating them. Germline V CDR1 and CDR2: SGHTA, FQGTGA. This CDR3 has 15 amino acids.

The chain uses TRBV12-5 and TRBJ1-5; a possible D gene is TRBD1 (6 bases). V was shortened by 8 bases and J by 7 bases, with 12 bases between the two germline ends. CDR3 length: 12 amino acids. In germline, CDR1 is LGHNT, CDR2 FRNRAP. The CDR3, as DNA: TGTGCTAGTTCCTCACAGGGACAGCCCCAGCATTTT. It is translated as CASSSQGQPQHF.

The chain combines TRBV7-8 with TRBJ1-5; 9 positions match TRBD1. From germline, CDR1 is SGHVS and CDR2 FQNEAQ. The ends lost 3 bases at V and 6 bases at J; junction bases unmatched: 9. This CDR3 is 16 amino acids long. The CDR3 nucleotides are TGTGCCAGCAGCTTGCTGGGACAGGGAGTAGGTCAGCCCCAGCATTTT. Its translation: CASSLLGQGVGQPQHF. The full variable domain, rest sourced from reference TRBV7-8 and TRBJ1-5, is GAGVSQSPRYKVAKRGQDVALRCDPISGHVSLFWYQQALGQGPEFLTYFQNEAQLDKSGLPSDRFFAERPEGSVSTLKIQRTQQEDSAVYLCASSLLGQGVGQPQHFGDGTRLSIL.

This chain connects TRBV12-5 to TRBJ2-1, with D perhaps TRBD2 (7 bases). Germline V gene lookup returns CDR1 LGHNT and CDR2 FRNRAP. V lost 4 bases and J 9 bases, leaving 13 bases between the germline ends. CDR3 length: 13 residues. The CDR3 is CASGSARGGEQFF. The CDR3 DNA reads as TGTGCTAGTGGTTCAGCGAGGGGGGGTGAGCAGTTCTTC.

The V call is TRBV5-8, the J call TRBJ1-1; D is possibly TRBD1 (5 bases). CDR1 is SGHTS, CDR2 YDEGEE, per germline. Trimming removed 2 bases from V and 4 bases from J, with 12 bases in between. CDR3 length equals 14 residues. The DNA for the CDR3 is TGTGCCAGCAGCTTATGGGGGGGAGGCACTGAAGCTTTCTTT. Protein product: CASSLWGGGTEAFF.

The rearrangement uses TRBV19 and TRBJ2-3; D is perhaps TRBD1 (6 bases). Looked up from germline, CDR1 is LNHDA and CDR2 is SQIVND (reference sequence). The V and J ends lost 5 bases and 2 bases respectively, with 14 bases between them. This CDR3 is 15 amino acids long. CDR3 sequence reads: CASSLLGQSTDTQYF. The CDR3 DNA follows: TGTGCCAGTAGTCTCCTCGGACAGTCCACAGATACGCAGTATTTT.

The rearrangement links TRBV27 to TRBJ1-2, with a possible D match to TRBD1 (5 bases). Trimming shortened V by 3 bases and J by 8 bases, and 19 bases separated the two germline ends. Germline V lookup: CDR1 MNHEY, CDR2 SMNVEV (reference sequence). The CDR3 runs to 15 residues. CDR3 in amino acids: CASSLLRSAGGGYTF. The CDR3 region has the DNA TGTGCCAGCAGTTTGCTCCGGTCCGCCGGGGGAGGCTACACCTTC.

The rearrangement joins TRBV3-1 (or the pseudogene TRBV3-2) to TRBJ2-4; D might be TRBD1 (7 bases). The V and J ends lost 1 base and 8 bases respectively, with 9 bases between them. The CDR3 sequence is 13 residues long. CDR1 is LGHDT and CDR2 is YNNKEL in the germline V gene (reference sequence). CDR3 in amino acids: CASSQVRGDIQYF. CDR3 DNA sequence: TGTGCCAGCAGCCAAGTCAGGGGGGACATTCAGTACTTC.